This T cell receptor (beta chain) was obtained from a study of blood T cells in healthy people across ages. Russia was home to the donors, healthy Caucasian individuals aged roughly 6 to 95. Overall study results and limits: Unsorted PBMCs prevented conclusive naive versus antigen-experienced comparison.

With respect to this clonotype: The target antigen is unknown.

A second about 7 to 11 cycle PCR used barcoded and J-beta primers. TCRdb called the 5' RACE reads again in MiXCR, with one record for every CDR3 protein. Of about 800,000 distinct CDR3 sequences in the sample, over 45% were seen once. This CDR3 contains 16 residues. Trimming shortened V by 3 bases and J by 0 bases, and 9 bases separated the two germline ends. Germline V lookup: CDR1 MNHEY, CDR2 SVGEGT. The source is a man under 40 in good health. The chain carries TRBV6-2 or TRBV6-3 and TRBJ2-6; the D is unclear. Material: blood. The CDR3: CASSYMGFSGANVLTF. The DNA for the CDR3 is TGTGCCAGCAGTTATATGGGTTTCTCTGGGGCCAACGTCCTGACTTTC.